What follows are 30 T cell receptor beta chains derived from one specimen sequenced in a study of PD-L1 blockade in urothelial cancer. Here immunoSEQ multiplex PCR was the method, and the copy in TCRdb shows in-frame clones only, minus some. Of some 30,000 clones in the sample, about 88% were seen once. Here the sequenced sample was PBMCs, taken around atezolizumab (anti-PD-L1) treatment. The receptors come from a man aged 50 or older with urothelial cancer.

This rearrangement joins TRBV6-1 to TRBJ1-5; D gene ambiguous. V gave up 3 bases and J gave up 4 bases, with 13 bases separating them. The CDR3 is 15 amino acids. Germline V gives CDR1 MNHNS, CDR2 SASEGT. The CDR3 DNA reads as TGTGCCAGCAGTGACTGGTCCCAACAAAATCAGCCCCAGCATTTT. This encodes CASSDWSQQNQPQHF.

V usage is TRBV5-1 and J usage is TRBJ1-1; D gene ambiguous. The ends were cut back, 0 bases at V and 0 bases at J, with 9 bases in the middle. The CDR3 totals 15 residues. The V gene's germline CDR1 is SGHRS and CDR2 YFSETQ. CDR3 sequence reads: CASSLGGLVNTEAFF. CDR3 in DNA: TGCGCCAGCAGCTTGGGCGGTTTAGTGAACACTGAAGCTTTCTTT.

This chain uses TRBV5-4 with TRBJ2-5; D gene ambiguous. Germline V gene data show CDR1 as SGHNT and CDR2 as YYREEE (reference sequence). The V end lost 0 bases, the J end lost 2 bases, and 8 bases lay between the germline ends. The CDR3 covers 14 residues. CDR3 DNA sequence: TGTGCCAGCAGCTTGGCCGATACTCAAGAGACCCAGTACTTC. Its protein product is CASSLADTQETQYF.

This clone has just one count. V and J are TRBV7-7 and TRBJ2-5; TRBD2 aligns across 7 bases. CDR1 is SSHAT, CDR2 FNYEAQ, per germline (reference sequence). The CDR3 length is 17 residues. The V and J ends lost 10 bases and 4 bases, in that order; junction bases with no gene match: 21. The DNA of the CDR3 is TGTGCCATCTCCCTCGCGTACGCTAGCGGCGGGGCAGAGACCCAGTACTTC. Translated, it gives CAISLAYASGGAETQYF.

The rearrangement links TRBV9 to TRBJ2-7; the D gene is possibly TRBD1 (6 bases). The CDR3 consists of 13 residues. Germline V gene data show CDR1 as SGDLS and CDR2 as YYNGEE. V was trimmed by 5 bases and J by 3 bases, leaving 12 bases between them. Here the CDR3 DNA reads TGTGCCAGCAGTGAGGACAGTAACTACGAGCAGTACTTC. It is translated as CASSEDSNYEQYF.

V usage is TRBV7-9 and J usage is TRBJ1-3, with D uncertain. The CDR3 has 13 residues. Germline V gene lookup returns CDR1 SEHNR and CDR2 FQNEAQ (reference sequence). V lost 5 bases and J 0 bases, leaving 5 bases between the germline ends. The CDR3 protein is CASSPSSGNTIYF. CDR3 sequence (DNA): TGTGCCAGCAGCCCCTCCTCTGGAAACACCATATATTTT. Drawing the rest from reference TRBV7-9 and TRBJ1-3, the complete variable domain is DTGVSQNPRHKITKRGQNVTFRCDPISEHNRLYWYRQTLGQGPEFLTYFQNEAQLEKSRLLSDRFSAERPKGSFSTLEIQRTEQGDSAMYLCASSPSSGNTIYFGEGSWLTVV.

The J gene is TRBJ1-5, the V gene TRBV6-1; D may be TRBD1 (5 bases). The CDR3 extends over 15 amino acids. With 2 bases removed from V and 3 bases from J, the gap between germline ends came to 11 bases. Per the germline V gene, CDR1 is MNHNS and CDR2 is SASEGT. Here the CDR3 reads CASSETQGYNQPQHF. DNA for the CDR3: TGTGCCAGCAGTGAAACGCAGGGCTACAATCAGCCCCAGCATTTT.

The chain uses TRBV7-3 and TRBJ2-6, with 7 bases fitting TRBD1. The CDR3 consists of 20 residues. Looked up from germline, CDR1 is SGHTA and CDR2 is FQGTGA. The junction had 16 bases not matched to a gene; V was cut back by 5 bases and J by 0 bases. This CDR3 is CASSHHQGVHSSSGANVLTF. DNA of the CDR3: TGTGCCAGCAGCCATCACCAGGGGGTCCACTCATCCTCTGGGGCCAACGTCCTGACTTTC. Together with reference TRBV7-3 and TRBJ2-6, the CDR3 gives the full variable domain: GAGVSQTPSNKVTEKGKYVELRCDPISGHTALYWYRQSLGQGPEFLIYFQGTGAADDSGLPNDRFFAVRPEGSVSTLKIQRTERGDSAVYLCASSHHQGVHSSSGANVLTFGAGSRLTVL.

The chain recombines TRBV19 with TRBJ2-5, with a tentative D call TRBD1 (5 bases). With 4 bases removed from V and 2 bases from J, the gap between germline ends came to 17 bases. Germline CDR1 reads LNHDA; CDR2 reads SQIVND (reference sequence). This CDR3 contains 16 residues. This chain's CDR3 is CASSTDRQGRQETQYF. CDR3 in DNA: TGTGCCAGTAGTACCGACCGCCAGGGCCGACAAGAGACCCAGTACTTC.

CDR3 residues: CASSPTDRGRQETQYF. The CDR3 DNA reads TGTGCCAGCAGCCCGACGGACAGGGGGCGGCAAGAGACCCAGTACTTC. The J gene is TRBJ2-5, the V gene TRBV9, with 11 bases aligning to TRBD1. The V gene's germline CDR1 is SGDLS and CDR2 YYNGEE. The length of the CDR3 is 16 residues. J lost 2 bases, V lost 4 bases, and 7 bases had no gene match.

This clone was counted once. The CDR3 sequence: CASSMTGMANEKLFF. CDR3 nucleotide sequence: TGTGCCAGTAGTATGACGGGGATGGCTAATGAAAAACTGTTTTTT. The chain carries TRBV19 and TRBJ1-4; D is undetermined. Germline-derived CDR1 and CDR2 are LNHDA and SQIVND (reference sequence). Trimming left V 3 bases short and J 3 bases short, with 11 bases between. The CDR3 totals 15 residues.

V gene TRBV21-1 combines with J gene TRBJ1-2. TRBV21-1 is marked as a pseudogene. The CDR3 spans 10 residues. CDR3 protein: CAGLTIGGTF. CDR3 bases: TGTGCCGGCCTTACAATAGGCGGGACCTTC.

This chain links TRBV28 with TRBJ2-3, with 7 bases that match TRBD1. CDR3 length equals 15 residues. Germline-derived CDR1 and CDR2 are MDHEN and SYDVKM. J gave up 2 bases and V 6 bases, and 8 bases lay outside the gene matches. In DNA, the CDR3 is TGTGCCAGCAGCCGCCGGCAGGGGGACACAGATACGCAGTATTTT. Translated, it gives CASSRRQGDTDTQYF.

This chain joins TRBV5-5 and TRBJ1-4, with no clear D. Germline V gene lookup returns CDR1 SGHKS and CDR2 YYEKEE (reference sequence). Between the trimmed V and J ends, which lost 2 bases and 3 bases, there was a span of 14 bases. This CDR3 has 16 amino acids. The CDR3 DNA sequence: TGTGCCAGCAGCTTACTCCACGGTATGGCTAATGAAAAACTGTTTTTT. Amino acids: CASSLLHGMANEKLFF.

J is TRBJ2-5 and V is TRBV27; D not resolved. The CDR3 loop spans 16 amino acids. The ends were cut back, 0 bases at V and 0 bases at J, with 11 bases in the middle. CDR1 and CDR2 from the germline V gene are MNHEY and SMNVEV (reference sequence). The CDR3 DNA reads TGTGCCAGCAGTTTATCGAAGTCCAGGTACCAAGAGACCCAGTACTTC. Translated, it gives CASSLSKSRYQETQYF.

This chain joins TRBV21-1 and TRBJ2-7; TRBD1 reflects the table's D call only, with no check against the DNA. TRBV21-1 is listed as a pseudogene. The CDR3 covers 13 residues. CDR3 DNA: TGTGCCAGCACCATGGGCAGGGGTCACGAGCAGTACTTC. It translates to CASTMGRGHEQYF.

This clone was seen just once. The chain joins TRBV10-3 to TRBJ1-3; D might be TRBD1 (5 bases). This CDR3 has 14 residues. From germline, CDR1 is ENHRY and CDR2 SYGVKD. Trimming pared 9 bases from V and 0 bases from J, leaving 12 bases between. The DNA for the CDR3 is TGTGCCATTAAGGGGCGAAGCTCTGGAAACACCATATATTTT. This translates into CAIKGRSSGNTIYF.

The chain carries TRBV4-3 and TRBJ2-7; TRBD1 agrees at 8 bases. V lost 0 bases and J lost 7; bases outside the gene matches: 8. CDR3 length: 15 residues. Germline CDR1 LGHNA, CDR2 YSLEER. In DNA form, the CDR3 reads TGCGCCAGCAGCCAAGATCGGACAGGGTTACTGGAGCAGTACTTC. Its protein is CASSQDRTGLLEQYF.

The chain couples TRBV7-2 to TRBJ2-3, with 9 bases that match TRBD2. CDR1 is SGHTA and CDR2 is FQGNSA in the germline V gene. V lost 3 bases and J lost 0; bases outside the gene matches: 4. This CDR3 contains 16 residues. CDR3 region: CASSLTSGSSTDTQYF. CDR3 nucleotides: TGTGCCAGCAGCTTGACTAGCGGTTCTAGCACAGATACGCAGTATTTT.

The table lists this clone with a count of one. The V and J genes are TRBV11-1 and TRBJ2-3; D is unresolved. Germline V gene lookup returns CDR1 SGHAT and CDR2 FQDESV (reference sequence). With 2 bases removed from V and 1 base from J, the gap between germline ends came to 13 bases. The CDR3 totals 16 residues. The CDR3 loop is CASSLLPPLGTDTQYF. The DNA of the CDR3 is TGTGCCAGCAGCTTACTGCCTCCACTTGGCACAGATACGCAGTATTTT.

CDR3 nucleotides: TGTGCCAGCAGCCCTGTTAGCAATCAGCCCCAGCATTTT. Residues: CASSPVSNQPQHF. The gene calls are TRBV7-6 and TRBJ1-5; D remains ambiguous. Germline CDR1 and CDR2: SGHVS and FNYEAQ. Trimming shortened V by 5 bases and J by 0 bases, and 5 bases separated the two germline ends. This CDR3 has 13 amino acids.

The chain couples TRBV7-2 to TRBJ2-6; D unresolved. The CDR3 length is 16 residues. Looked up from germline, CDR1 is SGHTA and CDR2 is FQGNSA. V lost 3 bases and J lost 0, with 9 bases in between. CDR3 nucleotides: TGTGCCAGCAGCTTTCCGGGTCTCTCTGGGGCCAACGTCCTGACTTTC. It yields the protein CASSFPGLSGANVLTF.

The CDR3 is CASSFRGRETQYF. In DNA, the CDR3 is TGTGCCAGCAGCTTTAGGGGTAGAGAGACCCAGTACTTC. The rearrangement links TRBV7-6 to TRBJ2-5; D perhaps matches TRBD1 (5 bases). The length of the CDR3 is 13 residues. Germline V CDR1 and CDR2: SGHVS, FNYEAQ. Trimming took 3 bases from V and 4 from J, leaving 9 bases between them.

V and J are TRBV5-1 and TRBJ2-7, with 13 positions matching TRBD2. Losses at the gene ends were 3 bases for V and 2 bases for J; bases not matched to a gene: 2. The CDR3 runs to 15 residues. Per the germline V gene, CDR1 is SGHRS and CDR2 is YFSETQ. The CDR3 nucleotides read TGCGCCAGCAGCTACGGACTAGCGGGGGCCTACGAGCAGTACTTC. It translates to CASSYGLAGAYEQYF. The entire variable domain, with the rest obtained from reference TRBV5-1 and TRBJ2-7, is as follows: KAGVTQTPRYLIKTRGQQVTLSCSPISGHRSVSWYQQTPGQGLQFLFEYFSETQRNKGNFPGRFSGRQFSNSRSEMNVSTLELGDSALYLCASSYGLAGAYEQYFGPGTRLTVT.

The rearrangement links TRBV7-6 to TRBJ1-1, with 7 bases matching TRBD1. The V gene's germline CDR1 is SGHVS and CDR2 FNYEAQ. The CDR3 spans 14 residues. J was trimmed by 4 bases and V by 6 bases; bases with no gene match: 8. The CDR3 protein is CASSSRAGGTEAFF. Written as DNA, the CDR3 is TGTGCCAGCAGTTCCAGGGCAGGGGGCACTGAAGCTTTCTTT.

This clone was seen only once. The chain is built from TRBV10-3 and TRBJ2-2, with TRBD1 matching over 11 bases. Looked up from germline, CDR1 is ENHRY and CDR2 is SYGVKD. CDR3 length: 15 residues. J was trimmed by 2 bases and V by 6 bases; bases with no gene match: 2. The CDR3 nucleotides are TGTGCCATCAGCAGGACAGGGGGCAACACCGGGGAGCTGTTTTTT. Its translation: CAISRTGGNTGELFF.

This clone has more than one count but fewer than ten. The chain uses TRBV1 and TRBJ2-1; the D call in the table, TRBD2, was not verified against the DNA. TRBV1 is a known pseudogene. This CDR3 has 15 amino acids. The CDR3 loop reads CTGPVAGGHGNEQFF. The DNA of the CDR3 is TGCACCGGCCCTGTAGCGGGGGGGCATGGCAATGAGCAGTTCTTC.

This chain joins TRBV19 and TRBJ2-2; 9 bases map to TRBD2. Germline assignment: CDR1 LNHDA and CDR2 SQIVND (reference sequence). Trimming took 4 bases from V and 4 from J; bases not matched to a gene: 7. This CDR3 has 16 amino acids. The CDR3 is CASSTLLAGFTGELFF. CDR3 DNA sequence: TGTGCCAGTAGTACTCTACTAGCGGGTTTCACCGGGGAGCTGTTTTTT.

This clone was detected a few times. This rearrangement joins TRBV7-9 to TRBJ1-1; a weak D match, TRBD1 (6 bases). The CDR3 is made up of 12 amino acids. V lost 5 bases, J lost 5 bases, and 9 bases lay in between. Germline V lookup: CDR1 SEHNR, CDR2 FQNEAQ (reference sequence). CDR3 DNA sequence: TGTGCCAGCAGCCCGCAGGGGACTGAAGCTTTCTTT. Translation: CASSPQGTEAFF.

The chain is built from TRBV11-2 and TRBJ2-7; 9 nucleotides match TRBD2. This CDR3 contains 15 residues. The V gene end was trimmed by 4 bases and the J gene end by 2 bases; junction bases not matched to a gene: 6. The germline V gene encodes CDR1 SGHAT and CDR2 FQNNGV. CDR3 loop: CASSSGAGGAYEQYF. The CDR3 nucleotides read TGTGCCAGCAGCTCAGGGGCGGGAGGGGCCTACGAGCAGTACTTC.